This T cell receptor (beta chain) was captured in a study of radiotherapy plus CTLA-4 blockade in lung cancer. Looking at the study overall: Disease control reached about 28%, with objective responses in over 15%.

Study outcomes and limitations: Expansion of tumor-derived TCR clones was observed in blood after radiotherapy plus ipilimumab. Among reported predictors of response, early blood T cell clone dynamics with interferon-beta performed best.

Assay: immunoSEQ multiplex PCR; the TCRdb copy retains only in-frame clones and omits some. The sample has more than 75,000 clones; 65% to 85% are singletons. Germline loops: CDR1 SGHNT, CDR2 YYREEE (reference sequence). This CDR3 has 15 residues. As for this clone: Its antigen is not known. The junction shows a germline mismatch at one end, possibly a read error.

V and J are TRBV5-4 and TRBJ1-2; 9 bases fit TRBD1. The sample here was peripheral blood, taken from a patient treated with radiotherapy plus ipilimumab. This TCR came from a human donor with non-small cell lung cancer who had a partial response to radiotherapy plus ipilimumab. Some clones in this sample may be carry-over from other donors' samples. The CDR3 nucleotides are TGTGCCAGCGGCTTGGGGGGACAGGGACACTATGGCTACACCTTC. It codes for CASGLGGQGHYGYTF.